This T cell receptor (beta chain) was identified in a study of Ad26.COV2.S vaccination and SARS-CoV-2 variants. Background on the study: Donor got 5x10^10 or 1x10^11 viral particles of Ad26.COV2.S. The study, taken as a whole, reports: Total T cell responses were possibly underestimated by TCR breadth and depth analyses. For non-spike TCRs, breadth in vaccine recipients resembled that in placebo recipients.

In regard to this clone: Its antigen remains unidentified.

The repertoire was sequenced with immunoSEQ multiplex PCR; TCRdb's copy has only in-frame clones and lacks some. The repertoire has hundreds of thousands of clones, roughly 89% of them found once; the top ten carry roughly 4.8%. Regarding treatment: roughly 20 received Ad26.COV2.S at low or high dose, single or two shots; 5 received placebo; per-sample allocation not given. Specimens were obtained on day 63 following the first vaccine or placebo injection. V lost 8 bases to trimming and J lost 0 bases, with 5 bases between them. The CDR3 loop spans 13 amino acids. Material: peripheral blood, obtained in a trial of Ad26.COV2.S vaccine versus placebo. The rearrangement links TRBV12-3 or TRBV12-4 to TRBJ2-6; D not resolved. The source of this sequence is a person aged 18-65 years who received the Ad26.COV2.S COVID-19 vaccine or a placebo. This chain's CDR3 is CASLSSGANVLTF. Here the CDR3 DNA reads TGTGCCAGCCTGAGCTCTGGGGCCAACGTCCTGACTTTC.